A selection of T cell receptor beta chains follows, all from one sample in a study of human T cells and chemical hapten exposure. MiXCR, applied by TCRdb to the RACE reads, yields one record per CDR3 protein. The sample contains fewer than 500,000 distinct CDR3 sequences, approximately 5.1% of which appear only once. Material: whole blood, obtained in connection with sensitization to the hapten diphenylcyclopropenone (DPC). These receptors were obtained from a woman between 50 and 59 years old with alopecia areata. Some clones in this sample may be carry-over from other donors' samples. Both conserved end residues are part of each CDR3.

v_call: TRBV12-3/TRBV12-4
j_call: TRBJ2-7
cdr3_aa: CASRDSGITHEQYF

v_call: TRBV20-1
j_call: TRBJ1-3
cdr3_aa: CSAASDLPGSGNTIYF

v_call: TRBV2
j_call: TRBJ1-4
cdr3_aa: CASVGGANEKLFF

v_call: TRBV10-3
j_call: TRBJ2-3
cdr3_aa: CAISGRSDTQYF

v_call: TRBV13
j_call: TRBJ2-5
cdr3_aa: CASSPGAERSSQYF

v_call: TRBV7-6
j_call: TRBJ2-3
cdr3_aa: CASSYTGTGPDTQYF

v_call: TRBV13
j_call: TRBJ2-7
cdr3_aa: CASSSQAGVFIEQYF

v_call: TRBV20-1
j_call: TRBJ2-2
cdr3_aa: CSARDVKRESTGELFF

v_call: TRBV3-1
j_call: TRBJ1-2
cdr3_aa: CASSQAQGVNYGYTF

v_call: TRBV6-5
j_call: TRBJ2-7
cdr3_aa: CASSSQGTSGNYEQYF